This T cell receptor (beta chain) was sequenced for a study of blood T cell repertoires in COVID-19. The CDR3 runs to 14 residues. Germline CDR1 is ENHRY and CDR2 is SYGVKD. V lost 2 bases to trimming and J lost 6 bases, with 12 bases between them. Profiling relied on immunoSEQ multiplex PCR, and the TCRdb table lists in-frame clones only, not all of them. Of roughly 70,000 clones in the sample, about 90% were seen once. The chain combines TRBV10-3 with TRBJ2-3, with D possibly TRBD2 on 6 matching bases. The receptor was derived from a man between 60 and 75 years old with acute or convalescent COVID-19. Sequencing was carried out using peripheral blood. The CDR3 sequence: CAISELGRGDTQYF. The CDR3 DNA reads TGTGCCATCAGTGAGCTGGGTCGGGGGGATACGCAGTATTTT.